This TCR beta chain emerged from a study of cytomegalovirus exposure and HLA in healthy donors. Whole-study findings and limits: Analyses of presence/absence relied on an assumption of roughly uniform sequencing depth across donors.

Germline V lookup: CDR1 SQVTM, CDR2 ANQGSEA. The CDR3 is 16 residues long. PCR primers comprised 60 Vbeta and 13 Jbeta primers. Libraries were prepared by immunoSEQ multiplex PCR; TCRdb keeps only in-frame clonotypes and omits some of them. The data show about 180,000 clones, 77% seen once. A few counts support this clone. No antigen is known for it. At one end the junction does not follow the germline gene, possibly because of a read error. The chain uses TRBV29-1 and TRBJ2-6, with D possibly TRBD1 on 5 matching bases. This receptor was obtained from a woman aged 60 to 75 in good health and CMV-seropositive. Material for sequencing was PBMCs. The chain's CDR3 is CSVDRTSDSGANGLTF. The CDR3 nucleotides read TGCAGCGTTGATCGGACCAGCGATTCTGGGGCCAACGGCCTGACTTTC.